These 25 T cell receptor beta chains came from one sample sequenced in a study of identical twins' blood T cells. From the 5' RACE reads, TCRdb called clonotypes with MiXCR, one entry per CDR3 protein. This sample carries 350,000 to 400,000 distinct CDR3 sequences, about 28% of them seen once, and the ten largest clones take 6.1%. The sequenced sample consisted of PBMCs. Receptors originate from a woman aged 18-55 years in good health.

The V and J genes are TRBV7-9 and TRBJ2-4; TRBD1 might be the D (5 bases). The CDR3 totals 12 residues. Germline V gene lookup returns CDR1 SEHNR and CDR2 FQNEAQ (reference sequence). Trimming removed 8 bases from V and 16 bases from J, with 21 bases in between. The CDR3 loop reads CASAGIGAFKYF. The CDR3 DNA reads TGTGCCAGCGCAGGGATAGGGGCCTTCAAATACTTC.

The chain is built from TRBV5-1 and TRBJ2-1; TRBD2 is a possible D gene (6 bases). V shed 4 bases and J shed 2 bases, with 10 bases lying between them. This CDR3 spans 14 amino acids. Germline V gives CDR1 SGHRS, CDR2 YFSETQ. The CDR3 coding sequence is TGCGCCAGCAGCCCGGGACTTCCCTACAATGAGCAGTTCTTC. Translated: CASSPGLPYNEQFF.

Details on this clonotype: Germline and junction disagree at one end, which may indicate a read error. The J gene is TRBJ2-2, the V gene TRBV4-2; maybe TRBD2 (6 bases). In germline, CDR1 is LGHNA, CDR2 YNFKEQ. This CDR3 is 14 amino acids long. The CDR3 reads CASSQDDTSGGLFF. The CDR3 coding sequence is TGTGCCAGCAGCCAAGATGATACCTCCGGGGGGCTGTTTTTT.

In nucleotides, the CDR3 is TGTGCCAGCAGCATTAGCGTTAGCTCCTACAATGAGCAGTTCTTC. This encodes CASSISVSSYNEQFF. The chain recombines TRBV7-9 with TRBJ2-1, with a weak D call TRBD2 (5 bases). V shed 5 bases and J shed 0 bases, with 11 bases lying between them. CDR3 size: 15 residues. Germline V lookup: CDR1 SEHNR, CDR2 FQNEAQ (reference sequence).

The chain links TRBV6-5 to TRBJ1-1, with TRBD1 matching over 7 bases. V was clipped by 4 bases and J by 3 bases; unmatched bases: 8. The germline V gene encodes CDR1 MNHEY and CDR2 SVGAGI. The CDR3 covers 15 residues. DNA of the CDR3: TGTGCCAGCAGTTCCCGGCCTACAGGGGACACTGAAGCTTTCTTT. Residues: CASSSRPTGDTEAFF.

This chain connects TRBV27 to TRBJ1-1; D perhaps matches TRBD1 (6 bases). This CDR3 has 12 amino acids. The germline V gene encodes CDR1 MNHEY and CDR2 SMNVEV (reference sequence). Trimming removed 6 bases at V and 4 bases at J, with 9 bases between. CDR3 bases: TGTGCCAGCAGAACAGGGATCACTGAAGCTTTCTTT. It yields the protein CASRTGITEAFF.

The V and J genes are TRBV5-1 and TRBJ1-1; weak D call: TRBD1 (5 bases). This CDR3 comprises 15 residues. Germline assignment: CDR1 SGHRS and CDR2 YFSETQ. V was shortened by 6 bases and J by 0 bases, with 15 bases between the two germline ends. The CDR3, as DNA: TGCGCCAGCACCAGGGTCCTAGGGATGAACACTGAAGCTTTCTTT. Amino acids: CASTRVLGMNTEAFF.

This clonotype was recorded many times. The V call is TRBV4-1, the J call TRBJ2-3; no definite D call. With 0 bases removed from V and 3 bases from J, the gap between germline ends came to 1 base. Germline CDR1 MGHRA, CDR2 YSYEKL. This CDR3 contains 12 residues. For the CDR3, the DNA is TGCGCCAGCAGCCAAGATACAGATACGCAGTATTTT. It specifies CASSQDTDTQYF.

The table lists this clonotype with a few counts. The chain carries TRBV9 and TRBJ1-3; D not certain. Germline V gives CDR1 SGDLS, CDR2 YYNGEE. Trimming pared 0 bases from V and 8 bases from J, leaving 6 bases between. There are 12 residues in the CDR3. CDR3 sequence: CASSVDLYTIYF. The CDR3, as DNA: TGTGCCAGCAGCGTAGACCTGTACACCATATATTTT.

This chain uses TRBV20-1 with TRBJ1-1; D gene ambiguous. Trimming removed 6 bases from V and 0 bases from J, with 14 bases in between. Germline V gene sequence: CDR1 DFQATT, CDR2 SNEGSKA (reference sequence). The CDR3 consists of 14 residues. The CDR3: CSALRITVNTEAFF. CDR3 bases: TGCAGTGCCCTCCGGATCACCGTGAACACTGAAGCTTTCTTT.

The V and J genes are TRBV11-2 and TRBJ1-1; the D gene is possibly TRBD1 (5 bases). Per germline, CDR1 SGHAT and CDR2 FQNNGV. This CDR3 region has 15 residues. Trimming removed 5 bases at V and 0 bases at J, with 13 bases between. The CDR3 protein is CASSRRQNMNTEAFF. The CDR3 DNA reads TGTGCCAGCAGCCGCAGACAGAACATGAACACTGAAGCTTTCTTT.

In its sample, this clonotype was seen many times. The J gene is TRBJ2-3, the V gene TRBV29-1; 14 bases agree with TRBD2. V shed 0 bases, J shed 4 bases, and the junction held 12 bases outside the gene matches. The CDR3 totals 19 residues. Per germline, CDR1 SQVTM and CDR2 ANQGSEA. For the CDR3, the DNA is TGCAGCGTTGAAGATCAAGGGGGACTAGCGGGAGTAAGACCAGATACGCAGTATTTT. This encodes CSVEDQGGLAGVRPDTQYF.

The CDR3 spells CASSSGPSGYTF. The CDR3, as DNA: TGTGCCAGCAGCTCCGGGCCCAGCGGCTACACCTTC. The gene calls are TRBV11-2 and TRBJ1-2; D not certain. Germline V gene lookup returns CDR1 SGHAT and CDR2 FQNNGV. The CDR3 spans 12 residues. V dropped 4 bases and J dropped 8 bases, with 11 bases sitting between them.

This clonotype appeared a few times. Compared with germline, one end of the junction differs, possibly owing to a read error. V is TRBV2 and J is TRBJ1-5; D gene uncertain. Germline CDR1 reads SNHLY; CDR2 reads FYNNEI. The CDR3 loop spans 14 amino acids. CDR3 coding DNA: TGTGCCAGCAGTGGTCAAGTAAGCAGTCAGCCCCAGCATTTT. Its protein is CASSGQVSSQPQHF.

In this sample, this clonotype turned up a few times. The J gene is TRBJ2-2, the V gene TRBV9; D assignment may be TRBD1 or TRBD2 (5 bases each). Per germline, CDR1 SGDLS and CDR2 YYNGEE. V shed 2 bases and J shed 6 bases, with 8 bases lying between them. This CDR3 region has 13 residues. For the CDR3, the DNA is TGTGCCAGCAGCGTGCAGGGACCCGGGGAGCTGTTTTTT. Translation: CASSVQGPGELFF. Supplemented by reference TRBV9 and TRBJ2-2, the full variable domain reads DSGVTQTPKHLITATGQRVTLRCSPRSGDLSVYWYQQSLDQGLQFLIQYYNGEERAKGNILERFSAQQFPDLHSELNLSSLELGDSALYFCASSVQGPGELFFGEGSRLTVL.

In this sample, this clonotype turned up a few times. This chain uses TRBV13 with TRBJ2-7, with 7 positions matching TRBD2. Looked up from germline, CDR1 is PRHDT and CDR2 is FYEKMQ (reference sequence). The trim removed 4 bases at V and 0 bases at J, leaving 9 bases unmatched. The CDR3 is made up of 16 amino acids. In nucleotides, the CDR3 is TGTGCCAGCAGCTCACGTGTCGGGAGGAGCTCCTACGAGCAGTACTTC. The encoded protein is CASSSRVGRSSYEQYF.

This clonotype was picked up a small number of times. This chain joins TRBV2 and TRBJ2-7, with D unresolved. This CDR3 is built from 10 residues. Germline loops: CDR1 SNHLY, CDR2 FYNNEI. V was shortened by 4 bases and J by 7 bases, with 5 bases between the two germline ends. Here the CDR3 DNA reads TGTGCCAGCAGTGTGGAGGAGCAGTACTTC. Its protein product is CASSVEEQYF.

This clonotype came up a few times. The chain links TRBV7-2 to TRBJ2-4; no reliable D call. V shed 0 bases and J shed 6 bases, with 6 bases lying between them. The CDR3 loop spans 13 amino acids. Germline loops: CDR1 SGHTA, CDR2 FQGNSA. CDR3 in amino acids: CASSLALGNIQYF. CDR3 in DNA: TGTGCCAGCAGCTTAGCGCTTGGAAACATTCAGTACTTC. The variable domain in full, completed from reference TRBV7-2 and TRBJ2-4, reads GAGVSQSPSNKVTEKGKDVELRCDPISGHTALYWYRQSLGQGLEFLIYFQGNSAPDKSGLPSDRFSAERTGGSVSTLTIQRTQQEDSAVYLCASSLALGNIQYFGAGTRLSVL.

The count of this clonotype is one. J is TRBJ1-5 and V is TRBV7-8; D may be TRBD1 (6 bases). CDR3 size: 14 residues. Trimming left V 6 bases short and J 2 bases short, with 11 bases between. CDR1 SGHVS and CDR2 FQNEAQ come from the germline V gene. CDR3 loop: CASRLGAGNQPQHF. As DNA, the CDR3 is TGTGCCAGCAGGTTGGGGGCAGGCAATCAGCCCCAGCATTTT.

The chain couples TRBV29-1 to TRBJ1-2; D ambiguous. The V gene lost 4 bases and the J gene lost 7 bases, with 13 bases spanning the gap. Germline V gene data show CDR1 as SQVTM and CDR2 as ANQGSEA. The CDR3 length is 12 residues. The CDR3 spells CSVVAGFGGYTF. DNA for the CDR3: TGCAGCGTTGTAGCGGGGTTCGGTGGCTACACCTTC.

The V and J genes are TRBV20-1 and TRBJ2-3; 7 bases map to TRBD1. The CDR3 totals 16 residues. After removal of 1 base from V and 0 bases from J, the junction contained 7 bases not matched to a gene. From germline, CDR1 is DFQATT and CDR2 SNEGSKA (reference sequence). The CDR3: CSARAPRDSSTDTQYF. Here the CDR3 DNA reads TGCAGTGCTAGAGCCCCACGGGACAGTAGCACAGATACGCAGTATTTT.

This clonotype was found a few times. The chain recombines TRBV19 with TRBJ2-1, with 12 bases fitting TRBD2. The CDR3 spans 18 residues. The V segment lost 3 bases and the J segment 0 bases; nucleotides outside the gene matches: 6. Germline CDR1 reads LNHDA; CDR2 reads SQIVND (reference sequence). CDR3 sequence (DNA): TGTGCCAGTAGTATCTCGGGACTAGCGGGTAGCTCCTACAATGAGCAGTTCTTC. It is translated as CASSISGLAGSSYNEQFF.

The rearrangement links TRBV18 to TRBJ2-7, with D hard to call. Germline CDR1 KGHSH, CDR2 LQKENI. The CDR3 runs 13 residues. V was trimmed by 3 bases and J by 4 bases, leaving 10 bases between them. CDR3 region: CASSPPDAYEQYF. Here the CDR3 DNA reads TGTGCCAGCTCACCTCCCGACGCATACGAGCAGTACTTC.

This clonotype was detected many times. The V call is TRBV10-3, the J call TRBJ2-3; 9 bases fit TRBD2. Germline V CDR1 and CDR2: ENHRY, SYGVKD. CDR3 length equals 15 residues. With V trimmed by 5 bases and J by 0 bases, 3 bases remained unmatched. Written as DNA, the CDR3 is TGTGCCATCAGTCCTAGCGGGGTTAGCACAGATACGCAGTATTTT. Translated: CAISPSGVSTDTQYF.

A note on this clonotype: The germline gene is not matched at one end of the junction; a read error may be the cause. V gene TRBV19 combines with J gene TRBJ2-7; D may match TRBD1 or TRBD2 (6 bases each). This CDR3 has 14 amino acids. Per germline, CDR1 LNHDA and CDR2 SQIVND (reference sequence). The CDR3 spells CASSIVQGGYEQYF. The CDR3 DNA sequence: TGTGCCAGCAGTATAGTACAGGGAGGCTACGAGCAGTACTTC.